Presented here are 12 T cell receptor beta chains from one specimen sequenced in a study of shared clonotypes between healthy human individuals. The protocol was immunoSEQ multiplex PCR, while the TCRdb copy is restricted to in-frame clones and leaves out a portion. The table includes about 980,000 clones, less than 85% detected once. Sequencing input: memory CD4+ T cells sorted from blood. Described subset: CD45RA-negative fraction. These receptors came from a man between 18 and 35 years old in good health.

The V gene is TRBV19, the J gene TRBJ2-1; 10 positions agree with TRBD1. Losses at the gene ends were 4 bases for V and 4 bases for J; bases not matched to a gene: 7. Germline lookup yields CDR1 LNHDA and CDR2 SQIVND (reference sequence). This CDR3 region has 16 residues. This chain's CDR3 is CASSTEGTGAYNEQFF. In DNA, the CDR3 is TGTGCCAGTAGTACAGAGGGGACAGGGGCATACAATGAGCAGTTCTTC.

The genes are TRBV19 and TRBJ2-7; 14 bases match TRBD2. From germline, CDR1 is LNHDA and CDR2 SQIVND (reference sequence). V was clipped by 6 bases and J by 4 bases; unmatched bases: 8. This CDR3 is built from 16 residues. The DNA for the CDR3 is TGTGCCAGTAGCCCAGGGACTAGCGGGAGAGGGTACGAGCAGTACTTC. Translated: CASSPGTSGRGYEQYF.

This clone was seen repeatedly, ten times or more. V is TRBV28 and J is TRBJ2-3; D might be TRBD1 (5 bases). The CDR3 contains 14 residues. Looked up from germline, CDR1 is MDHEN and CDR2 is SYDVKM. Trimming took 11 bases from V and 1 from J, leaving 16 bases between them. The DNA for the CDR3 is TGTGCCTGCCGGCAGGGCGAGGGCACAGATACGCAGTATTTT. Protein: CACRQGEGTDTQYF.

The table lists this clone with a count of one. The chain combines TRBV6-5 with TRBJ1-6; TRBD1 matches 8 bases. Germline values: CDR1 MNHEY, CDR2 SVGAGI. With 6 bases clipped from V and 12 bases from J, the junction kept 13 bases outside the gene matches. The CDR3 is 15 residues long. The CDR3, as DNA: TGTGCCAGCAGACCCCCGACAGGGGCGGGAGGACCCCTCCACTTT. Its protein product is CASRPPTGAGGPLHF.

V gene TRBV7-2 combines with J gene TRBJ2-5; possible D gene TRBD2, 5 bases. The V gene's germline CDR1 is SGHTA and CDR2 FQGNSA. Trimming pared 6 bases from V and 2 bases from J, leaving 13 bases between. The CDR3 is 14 residues long. The CDR3 sequence is CASRKSRGQETQYF. CDR3 bases: TGTGCCAGCAGAAAAAGCCGGGGACAAGAGACCCAGTACTTC. Full variable domain (missing parts from reference TRBV7-2 and TRBJ2-5): GAGVSQSPSNKVTEKGKDVELRCDPISGHTALYWYRQSLGQGLEFLIYFQGNSAPDKSGLPSDRFSAERTGGSVSTLTIQRTQQEDSAVYLCASRKSRGQETQYFGPGTRLLVL.

This clone was found many times. The V and J genes are TRBV5-1 and TRBJ2-2; the match to TRBD2 covers 7 bases. The CDR3 loop spans 16 amino acids. Per the germline V gene, CDR1 is SGHRS and CDR2 is YFSETQ. V was clipped by 3 bases and J by 4 bases; unmatched bases: 9. Here the CDR3 reads CASSSGLVMSTGELFF. The DNA of the CDR3 is TGCGCCAGCAGCTCTGGACTAGTGATGAGCACCGGGGAGCTGTTTTTT.

The chain recombines TRBV11-3 with TRBJ2-1; the D gene is possibly TRBD1 (6 bases). V was cut by 3 bases and J by 5 bases, with 11 bases left in between. The CDR3 has 14 amino acids. Germline CDR1 and CDR2: SGHNT and YENEEA. In DNA form, the CDR3 reads TGTGCCAGCAGCTTTTCTGGGGGCAACAATGAGCAGTTCTTC. As protein: CASSFSGGNNEQFF.

This clone was picked up one time. The rearrangement links TRBV7-2 to TRBJ1-4, with a possible D match to TRBD1 (5 bases). Per germline, CDR1 SGHTA and CDR2 FQGNSA. V lost 5 bases and J lost 5, with 15 bases in between. The CDR3 contains 15 residues. The CDR3: CASSGEGSRNEKLFF. The CDR3 DNA reads TGTGCCAGCAGCGGGGAGGGGTCGAGAAATGAAAAACTGTTTTTT.

This clone has just a few counts. CDR3 nucleotide sequence: TGTGCCAGCTGGGGAGGGGACAGAGACTACAATGAGCAGTTCTTC. Its translation: CASWGGDRDYNEQFF. The chain links TRBV18 to TRBJ2-1; TRBD1 or TRBD2 may be the D gene (7 bases each). Germline-derived CDR1 and CDR2 are KGHSH and LQKENI. This CDR3 has 15 amino acids. V shed 7 bases and J shed 3 bases, with 16 bases lying between them.

The chain recombines TRBV5-1 with TRBJ2-2; perhaps TRBD1 as D (5 bases). The CDR3 totals 16 residues. CDR1 is SGHRS, CDR2 YFSETQ, per germline. The ends were cut back, 3 bases at V and 8 bases at J, with 20 bases in the middle. In DNA, the CDR3 is TGCGCCAGCAGCTCCCGAGCAGGGTATCAGGCGGGGGAGCTGTTTTTT. Protein: CASSSRAGYQAGELFF.

The chain couples TRBV11-2 to TRBJ2-1, with TRBD2 matching 11 bases. Germline V gives CDR1 SGHAT, CDR2 FQNNGV. CDR3 length equals 16 residues. Losses at the gene ends were 5 bases for V and 4 bases for J; bases not matched to a gene: 7. The CDR3 DNA reads as TGTGCCAGCAGCCTCACCGGGACTAGCGGATACAATGAGCAGTTCTTC. It specifies CASSLTGTSGYNEQFF.

This clone has only one observation. The chain is built from TRBV6-5 and TRBJ2-3; 10 nucleotides agree with TRBD1. There are 15 residues in the CDR3. V gave up 5 bases and J gave up 3 bases; unmatched junction bases: 5. CDR1 and CDR2 (germline): MNHEY, SVGAGI. The CDR3 DNA is TGTGCCAGCAGTCCTGGACAGGGGGTTACAGATACGCAGTATTTT. Translation gives CASSPGQGVTDTQYF.